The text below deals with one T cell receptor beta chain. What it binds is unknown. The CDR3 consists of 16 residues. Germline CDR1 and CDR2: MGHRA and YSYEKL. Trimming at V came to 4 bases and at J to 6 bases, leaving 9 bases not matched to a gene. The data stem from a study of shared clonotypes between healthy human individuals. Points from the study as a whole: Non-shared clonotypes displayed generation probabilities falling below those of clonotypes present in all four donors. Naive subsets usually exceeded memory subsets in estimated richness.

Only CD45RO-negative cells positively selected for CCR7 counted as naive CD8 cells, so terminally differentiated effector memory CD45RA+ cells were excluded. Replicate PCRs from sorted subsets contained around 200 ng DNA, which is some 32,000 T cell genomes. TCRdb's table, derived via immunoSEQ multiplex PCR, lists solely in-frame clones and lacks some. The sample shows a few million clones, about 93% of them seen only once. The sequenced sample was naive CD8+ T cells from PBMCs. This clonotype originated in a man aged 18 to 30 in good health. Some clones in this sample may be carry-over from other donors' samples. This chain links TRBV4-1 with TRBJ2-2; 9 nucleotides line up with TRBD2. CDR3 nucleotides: TGCGCCAGCAGCCCGCCCCAGCGGGAGGCCGCCGGGGAGCTGTTTTTT. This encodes CASSPPQREAAGELFF.